These 17 T cell receptor beta chains share one sample of origin, sequenced in a study of beta chain features in type 1 diabetes (dated 2018 in TCRdb). Libraries were prepared through the immunoSEQ multiplex PCR assay. The High Capacity cDNA Reverse Transcription Kit was used to reverse transcribe all of the isolated RNA, meaning that expressed TCRB transcripts were what got sequenced. TCRdb carries this immuneACCESS record with in-frame sequences only. Its versions omit some clonotypes, under half of them owing to an unresolved V gene in the studies checked, with the rest unexplained. The sample table records some 360,000 clones; about 19% of these occur just once. The ten biggest clones cover around 0.04% of the sample. The sample was naive CD4+ T cells from blood. The meaning of the sample's cell subset or site label: true naive CD4+ T cells. These receptor sequences come from a woman in her late teens or twenties in good health.

This rearrangement joins TRBV7-2 to TRBJ2-5; a possible D gene is TRBD1 (5 bases). Germline V gene sequence: CDR1 SGHTA, CDR2 FQGNSA. This CDR3 region has 13 residues. Trimming pared 2 bases from V and 4 bases from J, leaving 8 bases between. DNA of the CDR3: TGTGCCAGCAGCTTATGGGGCGGAGAGACCCAGTACTTC. It yields the protein CASSLWGGETQYF.

The CDR3 DNA follows: TGTGCCTGGACCAGGGGTCTTGTGGGCACTGAAGCTTTCTTT. It translates to CAWTRGLVGTEAFF. The rearrangement joins TRBV30 to TRBJ1-1; tentative D call: TRBD1 (6 bases). From germline, CDR1 is GTSNPN and CDR2 SVGIG (reference sequence). V lost 4 bases, J lost 4 bases, and 16 bases lay in between. The CDR3 has 14 residues.

The rearrangement links TRBV25-1 to TRBJ2-7; 8 positions agree with TRBD2. V trimming: 5 bases; J trimming: 0 bases; junction bases outside the gene matches: 0. This CDR3 has 13 residues. In germline, CDR1 is MGHDK, CDR2 SYGVNS. The CDR3 sequence is CASSSGSSYEQYF. Here the CDR3 DNA reads TGTGCCAGCAGTAGCGGGAGCTCCTACGAGCAGTACTTC.

This clone was seen a few times. The CDR3 nucleotides are TGTGCCAGCAGCTGGCTTCGACTGGGGAACACTGAAGCTTTCTTT. Amino acid sequence: CASSWLRLGNTEAFF. The chain is built from TRBV7-9 and TRBJ1-1; D is uncertain. From germline, CDR1 is SEHNR and CDR2 FQNEAQ (reference sequence). V was clipped by 4 bases and J by 1 base, with 13 bases between them. The CDR3 consists of 15 residues. Based on the CDR3 plus reference TRBV7-9 and TRBJ1-1, the full variable domain is DTGVSQNPRHKITKRGQNVTFRCDPISEHNRLYWYRQTLGQGPEFLTYFQNEAQLEKSRLLSDRFSAERPKGSFSTLEIQRTEQGDSAMYLCASSWLRLGNTEAFFGQGTRLTVV.

V is TRBV19 and J is TRBJ2-1, with TRBD2 matching over 8 bases. The CDR3 is 14 residues long. Per the germline V gene, CDR1 is LNHDA and CDR2 is SQIVND (reference sequence). V dropped 5 bases and J dropped 9; count of bases not matched to a gene: 9. The CDR3, as DNA: TGTGCCAGTAGTCTCAGACTAGCGAGCGGTGAGCAGTTCTTC. Translated, it gives CASSLRLASGEQFF. Using reference TRBV19 and TRBJ2-1 for the parts outside the CDR3, the full variable domain is DGGITQSPKYLFRKEGQNVTLSCEQNLNHDAMYWYRQDPGQGLRLIYYSQIVNDFQKGDIAEGYSVSREKKESFPLTVTSAQKNPTAFYLCASSLRLASGEQFFGPGTRLTVL.

This sequence joins TRBV9 and TRBJ2-1; TRBD2 is a possible D gene (6 bases). The CDR3 sequence is 15 residues long. Looked up from germline, CDR1 is SGDLS and CDR2 is YYNGEE. V lost 2 bases and J lost 5, with 14 bases in between. The chain's CDR3 is CASSVESSGNNEQFF. Written as DNA, the CDR3 is TGTGCCAGCAGCGTTGAGAGTAGCGGCAACAATGAGCAGTTCTTC.

V is TRBV5-1 and J is TRBJ2-1; 7 nucleotides match TRBD2. With 4 bases clipped from V and 2 bases from J, the junction kept 6 bases outside the gene matches. Looked up from germline, CDR1 is SGHRS and CDR2 is YFSETQ. The CDR3 totals 15 residues. CDR3 sequence: CASSPGGETYNEQFF. CDR3 DNA sequence: TGCGCCAGCAGCCCGGGGGGAGAAACCTACAATGAGCAGTTCTTC.

A few counts support this clone. The chain uses TRBV7-9 and TRBJ2-5; maybe TRBD2 (5 bases). The CDR3 spans 14 residues. The V gene lost 5 bases and the J gene lost 1 base, with 11 bases spanning the gap. CDR1 is SEHNR, CDR2 FQNEAQ, per germline (reference sequence). The CDR3 spells CASSELVIQETQYF. DNA of the CDR3: TGTGCCAGCAGCGAACTAGTCATCCAAGAGACCCAGTACTTC. The whole variable domain, filled in from reference TRBV7-9 and TRBJ2-5, reads DTGVSQNPRHKITKRGQNVTFRCDPISEHNRLYWYRQTLGQGPEFLTYFQNEAQLEKSRLLSDRFSAERPKGSFSTLEIQRTEQGDSAMYLCASSELVIQETQYFGPGTRLLVL.

DNA of the CDR3: TGTGCCAGCAGCCCTCGGGGACAGGCAAACACCGGGGAGCTGTTTTTT. This codes for CASSPRGQANTGELFF. This sequence joins TRBV5-4 and TRBJ2-2; 8 bases align to TRBD1. CDR1 and CDR2 (germline): SGHNT, YYREEE (reference sequence). The V and J ends lost 4 bases and 2 bases, in that order; junction bases with no gene match: 7. The CDR3 totals 16 residues.

The chain couples TRBV18 to TRBJ2-7; TRBD2 aligns across 7 bases. Germline V CDR1 and CDR2: KGHSH, LQKENI. The CDR3 has 14 residues. Germline trimming cut 3 bases from V and 1 base from J; bases unmatched to any gene: 3. The CDR3, as DNA: TGTGCCAGCTCACCGCGGGGGACGTCCTACGAGCAGTACTTC. Amino acids: CASSPRGTSYEQYF.

This clone was observed a handful of times. The DNA of the CDR3 is TGTGCCAGCAGCCAAGACGCGTCAGGGGGACGGACCCAGTACTTC. Its protein product is CASSQDASGGRTQYF. This rearrangement joins TRBV14 to TRBJ2-5; 7 bases align to TRBD1. This CDR3 spans 15 amino acids. The V segment lost 0 bases and the J segment 7 bases; nucleotides outside the gene matches: 8. Germline V gene data show CDR1 as SGHDN and CDR2 as FVKESK.

This clone turned up a few times. The chain joins TRBV6-5 to TRBJ2-3, with 10 bases aligning to TRBD1. With V trimmed by 6 bases and J by 6 bases, 9 bases remained unmatched. Germline CDR1 and CDR2: MNHEY and SVGAGI. The CDR3 spans 15 residues. The DNA for the CDR3 is TGTGCCAGCAGACCGAGGACAGGGGGGGCGGATACGCAGTATTTT. This codes for CASRPRTGGADTQYF.

Only a few counts were recorded for this clone. The CDR3: CASSPEMDTQYF. The CDR3 nucleotides are TGTGCCAGCTCACCAGAGATGGATACGCAGTATTTT. The V gene is TRBV18, the J gene TRBJ2-3; no firm D call. This CDR3 has 12 residues. The germline gives CDR1 KGHSH, CDR2 LQKENI. V dropped 2 bases and J dropped 6 bases, with 6 bases sitting between them.

Points on this clone: Within the sample, other DNA sequences also encode this same CDR3. The chain recombines TRBV9 with TRBJ1-1, with a possible D match to TRBD1 (6 bases). The CDR3 contains 13 residues. Germline V gene sequence: CDR1 SGDLS, CDR2 YYNGEE. V was clipped by 1 base and J by 4 bases, with 8 bases between them. The CDR3 nucleotides are TGTGCCAGCAGCGTACAGGGGAGCACTGAAGCTTTCTTT. The encoded protein is CASSVQGSTEAFF.

J is TRBJ1-1 and V is TRBV6-6; TRBD1 aligns across 8 bases. Germline CDR1 MNHNY, CDR2 SVGAGI (reference sequence). The CDR3 has 16 residues. V was pared by 4 bases and J by 7 bases, with 14 bases of the junction left unmatched. The chain's CDR3 is CASSSPDRAGVSEAFF. The CDR3 DNA sequence: TGTGCCAGCAGTTCCCCGGACAGGGCGGGGGTTAGTGAAGCTTTCTTT.

This chain joins TRBV4-1 and TRBJ1-1; 7 nucleotides align to TRBD1. The CDR3 covers 16 residues. Germline V gene sequence: CDR1 MGHRA, CDR2 YSYEKL. V trimming: 1 base; J trimming: 4 bases; junction bases outside the gene matches: 9. CDR3 DNA: TGCGCCAGCAGCCAAGTGGGAAGGGGGCTAGGCACTGAAGCTTTCTTT. It specifies CASSQVGRGLGTEAFF.

The V call is TRBV7-8, the J call TRBJ2-5; D is unclear. Trimming removed 1 base from V and 4 bases from J, with 7 bases in between. This CDR3 comprises 13 residues. Germline V lookup: CDR1 SGHVS, CDR2 FQNEAQ. CDR3 DNA sequence: TGTGCCAGCAGCTTAGGACAACGAGAGACCCAGTACTTC. Its protein product is CASSLGQRETQYF.